Ten or more counts support the clone carrying this TCR beta chain. TCR beta CDR3 regions were amplified from RNA. In the first-round RT-PCR of the TCR CDR3, the HTBI primer set was used. MiXCR, run by TCRdb on the multiplex PCR reads, gives a single entry per CDR3 protein. The repertoire holds about 580,000 distinct CDR3 sequences, more than 11% seen once, with more than 5% in the top ten. This specimen comes from a study of T cells in Graves' hyperthyroidism and ophthalmopathy. The clonotype was recovered from a woman aged 30 to 39 with Graves' hyperthyroidism that later progressed to Graves' ophthalmopathy. Sequencing was carried out using blood.

CDR3 sequence reads: CAQSRGLGYGYTF. The CDR3 nucleotides read TGTGCCCAATCAAGGGGATTGGGGTATGGCTACACCTTC. The chain is built from TRBV30 and TRBJ1-2; tentatively, D is TRBD1 (5 bases). Germline values: CDR1 GTSNPN, CDR2 SVGIG (reference sequence). V was trimmed by 8 bases and J by 5 bases, leaving 18 bases between them. CDR3 length equals 13 residues.